This T cell receptor beta chain is from a study of cytomegalovirus exposure and HLA in healthy donors. Data came from immunoSEQ multiplex PCR; TCRdb stores just in-frame clones and leaves some out. The sample contains 260,000 or so clones, 90% of which appear only once. CDR3 size: 16 residues. Trimming cost V 4 bases and J 3 bases, with 17 bases left between them. Germline CDR1 is SGHDT and CDR2 is YYEEEE. The V call is TRBV5-6, the J call TRBJ1-5, with D hard to call. Material for sequencing was PBMCs. This TCR was sampled from a young woman in good health and CMV-seronegative. CDR3 protein: CASSAGPLGINQPQHF. CDR3 sequence (DNA): TGTGCCAGCAGCGCCGGCCCGCTGGGAATCAATCAGCCCCAGCATTTT.